This T cell receptor (beta chain) was recorded in a study of shared clonotypes between healthy human individuals (dated by TCRdb to about 2020). With respect to the entire study: The cohort comprised a couple of women and a few men aged 18 to 49 years. For each donor, three plates each were used for CD4 naive and CD4 memory, two plates were used for CD8 naive, and one plate was used for CD8 memory. To estimate repertoire size and how much clonotypes are shared between individuals, the study performed deep sequencing of blood TCR repertoires from a few healthy adults. To increase sequencing depth and limit assay-specific biases, different laboratories used diverse techniques to prepare libraries and sequence TCR repertoires. Leukapheresis yielded between about 0.85 and 10 billion PBMCs per donor.

Healthy HIV-negative adults with no recently reported acute infections or vaccinations were included as donors. Every donor was a Caucasian adult residing in Nashville, Tennessee, USA. CD4+ T cells were enriched by magnetic negative selection; naive cells were then positively selected on CD45RA, and the negative fraction formed the memory subset. After blood collection by leukapheresis, PBMCs were isolated using Ficoll-Histopaque density gradient centrifugation and then cryopreserved in the vapor phase of liquid nitrogen. Analytical flow cytometry was used to check the purity and quantity of each magnetically sorted T cell population. Genomic DNA was isolated from each sorted fraction and quantified by UV absorbance on a Nanodrop 2000c. Beyond this particular receptor, the publication reports: Even with the large sequencing depth, rarefaction of the sorted-subset datasets indicated that sequencing was incomplete. The small number of donors limited the genetic and exposure-history diversity represented. About 4.5% of naive CD4, 3.5% of naive CD8, approximately 2% of memory CD4, and 0.35% to 0.5% of memory CD8 clonotypes were shared across a few donors. Clonotypes shared by all four sorted-subset donors showed higher generation probabilities than non-shared clonotypes. Naive subsets generally had larger estimated clonotype richness than memory subsets. Pairwise subsampling led to the expectation that sequencing depth would affect the degree of clonotype sharing among donors. Sampling was restricted to blood, and TCR repertoires in tissues likely differ from the TCR repertoires found in blood.

Using the deep immunoSEQ assay, multiplex PCR amplified TCR CDR3 regions from genomic DNA. Extracted genomic DNA from each cell subset was distributed evenly across all wells of several immunoSEQ 96-well plates, and each plate was treated as a replicate. Each replicate PCR for sorted subsets received around 0.2 ug genomic DNA, equal to roughly 30,000 T cell genomes. Purified libraries were quantified with a Qubit 3.0 fluorometer, sized on a Bioanalyzer 2100, and re-quantified with the KAPA Library Quantification kit. Every immunoSEQ 96-well plate was sequenced on a separate single-read 150-cycle Illumina NextSeq 550 flow cell. The study's processing was this. The immunoSEQ output contained only junctional sequences without quality scores, so filtering could not match that applied to full-length reads. Sequences were annotated with PyIR, a Python wrapper for IgBLAST v1.9, using IMGT germline references to assign V/J genes and CDR3. Reads were removed for weak V/J assignments (E-value above 1e-6), missing CDR3, stop codons, out-of-frame junctions, or ambiguous translated residues. A V3J clonotype was defined by an identical inferred V gene, J gene, and CDR3 amino acid sequence. Percentage overlap between repertoires was calculated by dividing the number of shared unique clonotypes by the size of the smaller repertoire. RTK rarefaction, the Chao1 estimator, and Recon v2.1 estimates of unobserved clonotypes were used to assess repertoire richness. Generation probabilities for all TCRbeta clonotypes obtained by the gDNA method from a handful of donors were computed using OLGA. What TCRdb holds here is the immuneACCESS table cut down to in-frame rearrangements. Part of the clones is not present; checked against another copy, under half of the missing clones reflect an unresolved V gene, and the others are unexplained. That table is the source of V, J and clone size, and D and trimming were worked out from the DNA. The sample table records about 2.4 million clones; about 92% of these occur just once. Of the sample, roughly 0.13% falls within the top ten clones.

In the germline V gene, CDR1 corresponds to SGHRS and CDR2 to YFSETQ. Trimming takes 3 bases from V and 3 bases from J, and the germline ends sit 12 bases apart. From the cysteine up to the phenylalanine, the CDR3 has a length of 14 residues. Only the CDR3 region is kept as DNA, spanning 42 bases read in frame from base 1. Comment on this clone: Its antigen specificity is not known. No qualities accompany the bases; no much larger clone lies one base away. Other DNA sequences in this sample translate to the same CDR3.

The specimen sequenced was naive CD4+ T cells sorted from blood. This sample's cell subset or site label indicates: CD45RA+ positively selected. Recombination linked TRBV5-1 to TRBJ2-5; no D gene call is confident. The TCR was taken from a man between 18 and 35 years old in good health. Read as DNA, the sequence is TGCGCCAGCAGCTCAGGACGTGGGGAAGAGACCCAGTACTTC. This translates into CASSSGRGEETQYF. Joined to the reference TRBV5-1 and TRBJ2-5 proteins, this CDR3 gives the full variable domain: KAGVTQTPRYLIKTRGQQVTLSCSPISGHRSVSWYQQTPGQGLQFLFEYFSETQRNKGNFPGRFSGRQFSNSRSEMNVSTLELGDSALYLCASSSGRGEETQYFGPGTRLLVL.